One sample yielded the 11 T cell receptor beta chains listed below, sequenced in a study of T cells after yellow fever vaccination. Each CDR3 protein is one row after TCRdb ran MiXCR on the 5' RACE reads. The table shows approximately 300,000 distinct CDR3 sequences, with over 8% occurring only once. The material was PBMCs, obtained on the day of the first yellow fever vaccination. The receptor set was obtained from a man aged 18 to 35 who received the YFV17D yellow fever vaccine.

This clonotype was seen ten or more times. V gene TRBV5-6 combines with J gene TRBJ2-1; TRBD1 matches at 9 bases. CDR1 is SGHDT, CDR2 YYEEEE, per germline. V lost 5 bases, J lost 4 bases, and 7 bases stayed unmatched. The length of the CDR3 is 15 residues. CDR3 bases: TGTGCCAGCAGTCGATCGGGACAGGGTTACAATGAGCAGTTCTTC. Its protein is CASSRSGQGYNEQFF.

This clonotype turned up a few times. V is TRBV27 and J is TRBJ2-1, with D possibly TRBD2 on 6 matching bases. Germline V lookup: CDR1 MNHEY, CDR2 SMNVEV (reference sequence). With 4 bases removed from V and 0 bases from J, the gap between germline ends came to 16 bases. This CDR3 comprises 17 residues. The CDR3 loop is CASSSLIRGSSYNEQFF. Written as DNA, the CDR3 is TGTGCCAGCAGTTCGTTGATACGGGGGAGCTCCTACAATGAGCAGTTCTTC.

V is TRBV18 and J is TRBJ2-7; 8 bases align to TRBD2. V lost 2 bases and J lost 10; bases outside the gene matches: 10. The CDR3 covers 14 residues. Germline assignment: CDR1 KGHSH and CDR2 LQKENI. CDR3 DNA: TGTGCCAGCTCACCAGAAGCAGTGCGGGGGGAACAGTACTTC. Translating gives CASSPEAVRGEQYF.

This chain joins TRBV7-8 and TRBJ2-5, with D possibly TRBD1 on 7 matching bases. The CDR3 sequence is 12 residues long. The V end lost 5 bases, the J end lost 10 bases, and 14 bases lay between the germline ends. Per germline, CDR1 SGHVS and CDR2 FQNEAQ. In nucleotides, the CDR3 is TGTGCCAGCAGCGTGACAGGGAGGAACCAGTACTTC. Its translation: CASSVTGRNQYF.

The CDR3 spells CASSPAGGGGTDTQYF. In DNA, the CDR3 is TGTGCCAGCAGCCCTGCTGGGGGGGGGGGCACAGATACGCAGTATTTT. The rearrangement links TRBV28 to TRBJ2-3; 7 nucleotides line up with TRBD2. The CDR3 is 16 residues long. From germline, CDR1 is MDHEN and CDR2 SYDVKM. V shed 6 bases, J shed 1 base, and the junction held 10 bases outside the gene matches. The full variable domain, in which reference TRBV28 and TRBJ2-3 provide the parts outside the CDR3, is DVKVTQSSRYLVKRTGEKVFLECVQDMDHENMFWYRQDPGLGLRLIYFSYDVKMKEKGDIPEGYSVSREKKERFSLILESASTNQTSMYLCASSPAGGGGTDTQYFGPGTRLTVL.

This clonotype was recorded at least ten times. This chain links TRBV3-1 with TRBJ2-7, with D possibly called TRBD1 or TRBD2 (5 bases each). The CDR3 consists of 14 residues. In germline, CDR1 is LGHDT, CDR2 YNNKEL (reference sequence). V was trimmed by 4 bases and J by 2 bases, leaving 12 bases between them. CDR3 nucleotide sequence: TGTGCCAGCAGCCCAGCCCCGGGACCCTACGAGCAGTACGTC. It yields the protein CASSPAPGPYEQYV.

This clonotype has just a few counts. The chain has TRBV24-1 and TRBJ2-2, with TRBD1 identical over 8 bases. From germline, CDR1 is KGHDR and CDR2 SFDVKD. CDR3 length: 18 amino acids. J was trimmed by 5 bases and V by 5 bases; bases with no gene match: 15. This chain's CDR3 is CATSVRSSRQGATGELFF. The CDR3 nucleotides are TGTGCCACCAGTGTTCGATCTTCGAGGCAGGGGGCAACCGGGGAGCTGTTTTTT.

This clonotype turned up a few times. The CDR3, as DNA: TGTGCCAGCAGCTTAAGGGGCCCCGCAGGGTACAATGAGCAGTTCTTC. It codes for CASSLRGPAGYNEQFF. This rearrangement joins TRBV7-3 to TRBJ2-1, with D tentatively TRBD1 (5 bases). CDR3 size: 16 residues. Germline V CDR1 and CDR2: SGHTA, FQGTGA. V lost 1 base and J 4 bases, leaving 14 bases between the germline ends.

This chain connects TRBV12-3 or TRBV12-4 to TRBJ1-2; tentatively, D is TRBD1 (5 bases). The V end lost 0 bases, the J end lost 7 bases, and 18 bases lay between the germline ends. This CDR3 region has 16 residues. The CDR3 sequence: CASSLARYGHTPGYTF. The CDR3 nucleotides are TGTGCCAGCAGTTTAGCGAGGTACGGACATACGCCTGGCTACACCTTC.

This clonotype has only a few counts. The gene calls are TRBV28 and TRBJ2-7; D remains unclear. V was trimmed by 3 bases and J by 7 bases, leaving 10 bases between them. Germline values: CDR1 MDHEN, CDR2 SYDVKM. The CDR3 runs to 12 residues. The CDR3 coding sequence is TGTGCCAGCAGTTTTTTTGGGCATGAGCAGTACGTC. It yields the protein CASSFFGHEQYV.

Only a few counts were recorded for this clonotype. The V gene is TRBV5-4, the J gene TRBJ2-3; TRBD2 matches 9 bases. The CDR3 runs to 17 residues. Germline V gene data show CDR1 as SGHNT and CDR2 as YYREEE (reference sequence). V was pared by 0 bases and J by 9 bases, with 14 bases of the junction left unmatched. This CDR3 reads CASSLEVRGGALQTQYF. CDR3 sequence (DNA): TGTGCCAGCAGCTTGGAGGTTCGCGGGGGGGCCCTCCAGACGCAGTATTTT.